The rows below give T cell receptor beta chains drawn from one sample of a study of blood T cell repertoires in COVID-19. TCRdb's copy holds only in-frame clones and misses some; the assay was immunoSEQ multiplex PCR. The table records a few hundred thousand clones, 80% to 90% of them present only once. Sample: peripheral blood. The receptors here all came from a man aged 60-69 years who had recovered from COVID-19. Each CDR3 is given with its conserved first and last residue. D genes are given only for firm matches. The size field is filled for only some rows; it gives once, few, many or a size class.

clone size: NA; D gene: NA; V gene: TRBV6-6; J gene: TRBJ1-2; CDR3 protein: CASSRLTGSGYGYTF; CDR3 DNA: TGTGCCAGCAGTCGCCTTACCGGGAGTGGATATGGCTACACCTTC
clone size: NA; D gene: NA; V gene: TRBV9; J gene: TRBJ2-3; CDR3 protein: CASSAWTGRTDTQYF; CDR3 DNA: TGTGCCAGCAGCGCTTGGACGGGGAGGACAGATACGCAGTATTTT
clone size: NA; D gene: NA; V gene: TRBV18; J gene: TRBJ2-1; CDR3 protein: CASSVPGTAYNEQFF; CDR3 DNA: TGTGCCAGCTCAGTCCCCGGGACTGCCTACAATGAGCAGTTCTTC
clone size: once; D gene: NA; V gene: TRBV5-4; J gene: TRBJ2-7; CDR3 protein: CASSLPGVSSYEQYF; CDR3 DNA: TGTGCCAGCAGCTTGCCAGGGGTTAGCTCCTACGAGCAGTACTTC
clone size: NA; D gene: TRBD2; V gene: TRBV19; J gene: TRBJ2-1; CDR3 protein: CASSPTGTRVNNEQFF; CDR3 DNA: TGTGCCAGTAGCCCGACCGGGACTAGGGTTAACAATGAGCAGTTCTTC
clone size: NA; D gene: TRBD1; V gene: TRBV6-5; J gene: TRBJ2-5; CDR3 protein: CASSTTGTVQETQYF; CDR3 DNA: TGTGCCAGCAGCACGACCGGGACAGTCCAAGAGACCCAGTACTTC
clone size: NA; D gene: TRBD2; V gene: TRBV7-8; J gene: TRBJ2-5; CDR3 protein: CASSFKITSGSGETQYF; CDR3 DNA: TGTGCCAGCAGCTTTAAAATAACTAGCGGGAGTGGCGAGACCCAGTACTTC
clone size: NA; D gene: NA; V gene: TRBV6-5; J gene: TRBJ2-2; CDR3 protein: CASAPAGRITGELFF; CDR3 DNA: TGTGCCTCGGCTCCGGCGGGGCGAATCACCGGGGAGCTGTTTTTT
clone size: NA; D gene: TRBD2; V gene: TRBV28; J gene: TRBJ2-1; CDR3 protein: CATHPSGSVNEQFF; CDR3 DNA: TGTGCCACCCACCCTAGCGGGAGTGTCAATGAGCAGTTCTTC
clone size: NA; D gene: TRBD1; V gene: TRBV5-1; J gene: TRBJ1-2; CDR3 protein: CASSTQGADGYTF; CDR3 DNA: TGCGCCAGCAGCACACAGGGGGCGGATGGCTACACCTTC
clone size: NA; D gene: TRBD1; V gene: TRBV9; J gene: TRBJ2-1; CDR3 protein: CASSASGTVDNEQFF; CDR3 DNA: TGTGCCAGCAGCGCCTCCGGGACAGTGGACAATGAGCAGTTCTTC
clone size: NA; D gene: TRBD1; V gene: TRBV28; J gene: TRBJ2-7; CDR3 protein: CASSSPGQPLYEQYF; CDR3 DNA: TGTGCCAGCAGTTCACCGGGACAGCCACTTTACGAGCAGTACTTC
clone size: NA; D gene: NA; V gene: TRBV15; J gene: TRBJ2-5; CDR3 protein: CATSRAPAETQYF; CDR3 DNA: TGTGCCACCAGCAGGGCCCCAGCGGAGACCCAGTACTTC
clone size: NA; D gene: NA; V gene: TRBV30; J gene: TRBJ1-2; CDR3 protein: CAWSDSFSNYGYTF; CDR3 DNA: TGTGCCTGGAGTGATAGCTTTTCTAACTATGGCTACACCTTC
clone size: NA; D gene: NA; V gene: TRBV5-1; J gene: TRBJ2-5; CDR3 protein: CASSFSGNGETQYF; CDR3 DNA: TGCGCCAGCAGCTTTAGTGGTAACGGGGAGACCCAGTACTTC
clone size: NA; D gene: NA; V gene: TRBV4-1; J gene: TRBJ2-3; CDR3 protein: CASSQGGGSTDTQYF; CDR3 DNA: TGCGCCAGCAGCCAGGGGGGGGGCAGCACAGATACGCAGTATTTT
clone size: NA; D gene: TRBD2; V gene: TRBV10-1; J gene: TRBJ2-1; CDR3 protein: CASRNAGDGEQFF; CDR3 DNA: TGCGCCAGCAGGAACGCGGGGGATGGGGAGCAGTTCTTC
clone size: NA; D gene: NA; V gene: TRBV7-9; J gene: TRBJ2-5; CDR3 protein: CASSLAGGLGTQYF; CDR3 DNA: TGTGCCAGCAGCTTAGCCGGGGGATTAGGGACCCAGTACTTC
clone size: NA; D gene: NA; V gene: TRBV3-1/TRBV3-2; J gene: TRBJ1-2; CDR3 protein: CASSRTDTGGPGRGGYTF; CDR3 DNA: TGTGCCAGCAGCCGAACCGACACAGGTGGGCCTGGGAGGGGAGGCTACACCTTC
clone size: few; D gene: TRBD1; V gene: TRBV5-5; J gene: TRBJ1-5; CDR3 protein: CASSLISGGGNQPQHF; CDR3 DNA: TGTGCCAGCAGCCTTATTTCAGGGGGCGGCAATCAGCCCCAGCATTTT
clone size: NA; D gene: NA; V gene: TRBV5-1; J gene: TRBJ2-1; CDR3 protein: CASSLEGGLPRPLNEQFF; CDR3 DNA: TGCGCCAGCAGCTTGGAAGGAGGGTTGCCTAGGCCCCTCAATGAGCAGTTCTTC
clone size: NA; D gene: NA; V gene: TRBV5-4; J gene: TRBJ2-3; CDR3 protein: CASSSIGGRADTQYF; CDR3 DNA: TGTGCCAGCAGCTCCATAGGGGGGAGGGCAGATACGCAGTATTTT
clone size: NA; D gene: TRBD1; V gene: TRBV3-1/TRBV3-2; J gene: TRBJ2-1; CDR3 protein: CASSPQGVRSSYNEQFF; CDR3 DNA: TGTGCCAGCAGCCCCCAGGGGGTAAGAAGCTCCTACAATGAGCAGTTCTTC
clone size: once; D gene: NA; V gene: TRBV19; J gene: TRBJ1-4; CDR3 protein: CASSPSRGGEKLFF; CDR3 DNA: TGTGCCAGTAGTCCTTCTAGGGGGGGCGAAAAACTGTTTTTT
clone size: NA; D gene: NA; V gene: TRBV2; J gene: TRBJ2-5; CDR3 protein: CASSGGPAETQYF; CDR3 DNA: TGTGCCAGCAGTGGGGGGCCAGCGGAGACCCAGTACTTC
clone size: NA; D gene: NA; V gene: TRBV19; J gene: TRBJ1-5; CDR3 protein: CASSIIAGSGQPQHF; CDR3 DNA: TGTGCCAGTAGTATAATCGCGGGTTCGGGTCAGCCCCAGCATTTT
clone size: once; D gene: NA; V gene: TRBV7-2; J gene: TRBJ2-1; CDR3 protein: CASSPFGQIYNEQFF; CDR3 DNA: TGTGCCAGCAGCCCCTTTGGACAGATCTACAATGAGCAGTTCTTC
clone size: NA; D gene: NA; V gene: TRBV11-2; J gene: TRBJ2-5; CDR3 protein: CASSLALARPEAGETQYF; CDR3 DNA: TGTGCCAGCAGCTTAGCTCTAGCGAGGCCCGAGGCCGGCGAGACCCAGTACTTC
clone size: NA; D gene: NA; V gene: TRBV7-6; J gene: TRBJ2-2; CDR3 protein: CASSRTASNTGELFF; CDR3 DNA: TGTGCCAGCAGCCGGACAGCTTCGAACACCGGGGAGCTGTTTTTT
clone size: NA; D gene: TRBD1; V gene: TRBV5-1; J gene: TRBJ1-2; CDR3 protein: CASSLQGAGYGYTF; CDR3 DNA: TGCGCCAGCAGCTTACAGGGGGCCGGCTATGGCTACACCTTC
clone size: NA; D gene: NA; V gene: TRBV5-1; J gene: TRBJ1-5; CDR3 protein: CASSLDGGMNQPQHF; CDR3 DNA: TGCGCCAGCAGCTTGGACGGGGGAATGAATCAGCCCCAGCATTTT
clone size: NA; D gene: NA; V gene: TRBV5-4; J gene: TRBJ1-3; CDR3 protein: CASSPDGSSGNTIYF; CDR3 DNA: TGTGCCAGCAGCCCCGACGGGAGCTCTGGAAACACCATATATTTT
clone size: NA; D gene: NA; V gene: TRBV19; J gene: TRBJ1-1; CDR3 protein: CASSMSLNTEAFF; CDR3 DNA: TGTGCCAGTAGTATGTCCCTTAACACTGAAGCTTTCTTT
clone size: NA; D gene: TRBD2; V gene: TRBV7-9; J gene: TRBJ2-1; CDR3 protein: CASSLIAGVYNEQFF; CDR3 DNA: TGTGCCAGCAGCTTGATAGCGGGGGTGTACAATGAGCAGTTCTTC
clone size: NA; D gene: NA; V gene: TRBV5-4; J gene: TRBJ2-1; CDR3 protein: CASSLRRSRLESPVYEQFF; CDR3 DNA: TGTGCCAGCAGCTTGAGGAGAAGTAGGTTAGAATCCCCGGTCTATGAGCAGTTCTTC
clone size: NA; D gene: TRBD1; V gene: TRBV27; J gene: TRBJ1-2; CDR3 protein: CASSRDSTNYGYTF; CDR3 DNA: TGTGCCAGCAGTAGGGACAGTACTAACTATGGCTACACCTTC
clone size: NA; D gene: NA; V gene: TRBV9; J gene: TRBJ1-5; CDR3 protein: CASSAHQSNQPQHF; CDR3 DNA: TGTGCCAGCAGCGCTCACCAGAGCAATCAGCCCCAGCATTTT
clone size: NA; D gene: TRBD1; V gene: TRBV7-8; J gene: TRBJ1-2; CDR3 protein: CASSTDRGSQYGYTF; CDR3 DNA: TGTGCCAGCAGCACGGACAGGGGTAGCCAGTATGGCTACACCTTC
clone size: NA; D gene: TRBD2; V gene: TRBV5-6; J gene: TRBJ2-5; CDR3 protein: CASSSYRLAGGRYQETQYF; CDR3 DNA: TGTGCCAGCAGCTCTTACCGACTAGCGGGAGGCCGATACCAAGAGACCCAGTACTTC
clone size: NA; D gene: TRBD1; V gene: TRBV5-1; J gene: TRBJ1-6; CDR3 protein: CASSLGTGWNSPLHF; CDR3 DNA: TGCGCCAGCAGCTTGGGGACAGGGTGGAATTCACCCCTCCACTTT
clone size: NA; D gene: NA; V gene: TRBV6-1; J gene: TRBJ1-5; CDR3 protein: CASSERGMQPQHF; CDR3 DNA: TGTGCCAGCAGTGAACGAGGGATGCAGCCCCAGCATTTT
clone size: NA; D gene: NA; V gene: TRBV5-6; J gene: TRBJ1-2; CDR3 protein: CASSQGYGYTF; CDR3 DNA: TGTGCCAGCAGCCAGGGGTATGGCTACACCTTC
clone size: NA; D gene: TRBD1; V gene: TRBV3-1/TRBV3-2; J gene: TRBJ1-2; CDR3 protein: CASSLQDRVGIGYTF; CDR3 DNA: TGTGCCAGCAGCCTGCAGGACAGGGTGGGGATTGGCTACACCTTC
clone size: NA; D gene: NA; V gene: TRBV5-1; J gene: TRBJ2-4; CDR3 protein: CASSLGTDTIQYF; CDR3 DNA: TGCGCCAGCAGCTTGGGAACAGACACCATTCAGTACTTC
clone size: NA; D gene: NA; V gene: TRBV6-5; J gene: TRBJ1-1; CDR3 protein: CASSYDRGRVSTEAFF; CDR3 DNA: TGTGCCAGCAGTTACGATCGTGGGCGTGTAAGCACTGAAGCTTTCTTT
clone size: once; D gene: NA; V gene: TRBV10-1; J gene: TRBJ2-7; CDR3 protein: CASSDRTPNGQYF; CDR3 DNA: TGCGCCAGCAGTGACCGAACCCCCAACGGGCAGTACTTC
clone size: once; D gene: NA; V gene: TRBV30; J gene: TRBJ1-5; CDR3 protein: CAWSGLTNQPQHF; CDR3 DNA: TGTGCCTGGAGTGGACTCACAAATCAGCCCCAGCATTTT
clone size: NA; D gene: NA; V gene: TRBV12-3/TRBV12-4; J gene: TRBJ2-2; CDR3 protein: CASSRQSTGELFF; CDR3 DNA: TGTGCCAGCAGCCGACAGAGCACCGGGGAGCTGTTTTTT
clone size: NA; D gene: NA; V gene: TRBV6-5; J gene: TRBJ2-2; CDR3 protein: CASSYGGRTGELFF; CDR3 DNA: TGTGCCAGCAGTTACGGCGGGCGCACCGGGGAGCTGTTTTTT
clone size: NA; D gene: TRBD2; V gene: TRBV4-2; J gene: TRBJ2-1; CDR3 protein: CASRRGTSGSLPYNEQFF; CDR3 DNA: TGTGCCAGCAGAAGAGGGACTAGCGGATCCCTCCCCTACAATGAGCAGTTCTTC
clone size: NA; D gene: NA; V gene: TRBV9; J gene: TRBJ2-2; CDR3 protein: CASSVGSLDPGLLFF; CDR3 DNA: TGTGCCAGCAGCGTAGGGAGTCTTGATCCAGGGTTGCTGTTTTTT